The rows below give T cell receptor beta chains drawn from one sample of a study of PD-L1 blockade in urothelial cancer. Repertoires were generated with immunoSEQ multiplex PCR, while TCRdb's copy carries only in-frame clones and drops some. The repertoire holds 70,000 to 85,000 clones, 84% seen once, with about 4.5% in the top ten. The sample consisted of PBMCs, taken around atezolizumab (anti-PD-L1) treatment. The receptors were gathered from a man aged 65-85 years with urothelial cancer. Both conserved end residues are trimmed from each CDR3. The D gene is left open where the match is weak. Only some rows state a clone size, as once, few, many or a class for expanded clones.

d_gene,v_gene,abundance,j_gene,len,CDR3aa
NA,TRBV18,NA,TRBJ1-1,11,ASSPPLDTGAF
TRBD1,TRBV6-6,NA,NA,12,ASSLPGQSYEQY
NA,TRBV5-1,NA,TRBJ2-2,12,ASSSVLNTGELF
TRBD2,TRBV9,once,TRBJ2-3,13,ASSVSGRAVDTQY
TRBD1,TRBV2,NA,TRBJ2-7,12,ASSLQGVAVEQY
NA,TRBV6-1,NA,TRBJ1-3,14,ASSGRQASSGNTIY
TRBD1,TRBV27,NA,TRBJ2-7,12,ARRTTGGNDEQY
TRBD1,TRBV28,NA,TRBJ1-2,12,ASSLSPGGSGYT
TRBD1,TRBV10-3,NA,TRBJ2-5,15,AISEPRTDRARETQY
TRBD2,TRBV7-2,NA,TRBJ2-7,13,ASSQTAGGPYEQY
TRBD2,TRBV13,NA,TRBJ2-7,14,ASSLGVGSGVYEQY
NA,TRBV27,once,TRBJ2-7,12,ASSLRLAAYEQY
TRBD1,TRBV28,NA,TRBJ1-1,15,ASSLPIGTGGNTEAF
TRBD2,TRBV5-1,NA,TRBJ2-2,14,ASSSGLAGRTGELF
NA,TRBV29-1,NA,TRBJ2-3,11,SVTQGNTDTQY
NA,TRBV21-1,once,TRBJ2-3,12,ASSNRQNTDTQY
NA,TRBV19,NA,TRBJ2-2,12,ASKRTTNTGELF
TRBD1,TRBV18,NA,TRBJ1-2,10,ASSPLQGENH
TRBD2,TRBV5-1,NA,TRBJ2-2,15,ASSRREIAGNTGELF
NA,TRBV11-2,NA,TRBJ2-5,13,ASSFSTPTQETQY
NA,TRBV4-1,NA,TRBJ2-1,12,ASSQDLQGGAQF
NA,TRBV20-1,few,TRBJ1-2,9,SASQGIGYT
NA,TRBV30,NA,TRBJ1-4,15,AWNSRGLPQNNEKLF
TRBD2,TRBV28,NA,TRBJ2-3,14,ASSLWASGTTDTQY
NA,TRBV18,NA,TRBJ1-3,14,AGAEFRGVPGNTIY
NA,TRBV5-1,NA,TRBJ2-5,14,ASSIAPGLQQETQY
NA,TRBV7-9,once,TRBJ2-1,15,ASSLRAGGASYNEQF
NA,TRBV5-1,NA,TRBJ2-3,13,ASSLESRSTDTQY
TRBD2,TRBV10-2,NA,TRBJ2-7,12,ASKATSGSFGQY
NA,TRBV11-2,NA,TRBJ2-2,15,ASSSHGGTGYTGELF
NA,TRBV2,NA,TRBJ1-5,10,ASSEEMREQH
TRBD2,TRBV10-2,NA,TRBJ2-7,13,ASSESSGTNYEQY
TRBD2,TRBV25-1,once,TRBJ2-3,15,ASSEFAGGPHTDTQY
NA,TRBV27,few,TRBJ1-2,12,ASSRDATSYGYT
NA,TRBV30,NA,TRBJ1-5,11,AWSGQGLQPQH
NA,TRBV6-1,NA,TRBJ2-6,15,ASSGGGASSGANVLT
NA,TRBV6-1,NA,TRBJ1-1,12,ASSNRAGRTEAF
TRBD1,TRBV27,NA,TRBJ1-2,11,ASKRTGGLGYT
NA,TRBV18,NA,TRBJ2-5,9,ASSPLETQY
NA,TRBV20-1,NA,TRBJ1-1,9,SASRVPEAF
NA,TRBV2,NA,TRBJ2-7,10,ASSGNSYEQY